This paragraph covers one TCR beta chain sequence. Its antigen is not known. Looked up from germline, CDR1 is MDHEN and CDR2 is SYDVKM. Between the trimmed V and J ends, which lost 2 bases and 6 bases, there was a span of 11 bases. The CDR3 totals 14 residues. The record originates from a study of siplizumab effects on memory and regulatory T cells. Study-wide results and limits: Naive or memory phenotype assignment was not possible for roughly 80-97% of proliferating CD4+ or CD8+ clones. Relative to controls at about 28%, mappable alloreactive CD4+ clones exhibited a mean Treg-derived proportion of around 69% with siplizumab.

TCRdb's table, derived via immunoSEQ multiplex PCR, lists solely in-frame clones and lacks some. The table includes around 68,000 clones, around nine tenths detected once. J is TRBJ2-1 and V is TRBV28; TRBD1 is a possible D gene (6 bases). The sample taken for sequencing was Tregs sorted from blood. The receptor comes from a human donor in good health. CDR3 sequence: CASSLTGMANEQFF. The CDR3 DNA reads TGTGCCAGCAGTTTAACAGGGATGGCCAATGAGCAGTTCTTC. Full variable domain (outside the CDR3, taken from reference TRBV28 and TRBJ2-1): DVKVTQSSRYLVKRTGEKVFLECVQDMDHENMFWYRQDPGLGLRLIYFSYDVKMKEKGDIPEGYSVSREKKERFSLILESASTNQTSMYLCASSLTGMANEQFFGPGTRLTVL.